Below are 3 T cell receptor beta chains sequenced from a single sample in a study of cytotoxic CD8 clonotypes in ibrutinib-treated CLL. The table came from immunoSEQ multiplex PCR; TCRdb's copy has only in-frame clones and leaves some out. The sample shows approximately 32,000 clones, roughly 45% of them seen only once. The sample here was PBMCs, taken before ibrutinib treatment. These receptors were taken from a human donor with chronic lymphocytic leukemia.

V and J are TRBV7-6 and TRBJ1-2; 7 positions agree with TRBD1. The V gene's germline CDR1 is SGHVS and CDR2 FNYEAQ. This CDR3 has 13 amino acids. J lost 3 bases, V lost 5 bases, and 3 bases had no gene match. The CDR3 region has the DNA TGTGCCAGCAGCCCGACAGGGTACTATGGCTACACCTTC. Amino acid sequence: CASSPTGYYGYTF. The entire variable domain, with the rest obtained from reference TRBV7-6 and TRBJ1-2, is as follows: GAGVSQSPRYKVTKRGQDVALRCDPISGHVSLYWYRQALGQGPEFLTYFNYEAQQDKSGLPNDRFSAERPEGSISTLTIQRTEQRDSAMYRCASSPTGYYGYTFGSGTRLTVV.

The genes are TRBV28 and TRBJ1-2, with D tentatively TRBD1 (5 bases). CDR3 length: 15 amino acids. The germline CDR1 and CDR2 sequences are MDHEN and SYDVKM. Trimming left V 3 bases short and J 3 bases short, with 14 bases between. Here the CDR3 DNA reads TGTGCCAGCAGTTTCCCCCGCTGGGGGGACTATGGCTACACCTTC. Encoded protein: CASSFPRWGDYGYTF.

CDR3 protein: CASRHGFYSNQPQHF. The CDR3 DNA reads as TGTGCCAGTAGACACGGATTTTATAGCAATCAGCCCCAGCATTTT. This chain joins TRBV19 and TRBJ1-5, with D hard to call. Germline CDR1 and CDR2: LNHDA and SQIVND (reference sequence). V was clipped by 6 bases and J by 0 bases, with 12 bases between them. The CDR3 runs to 15 residues. The full variable domain, in which reference TRBV19 and TRBJ1-5 provide the parts outside the CDR3, is DGGITQSPKYLFRKEGQNVTLSCEQNLNHDAMYWYRQDPGQGLRLIYYSQIVNDFQKGDIAEGYSVSREKKESFPLTVTSAQKNPTAFYLCASRHGFYSNQPQHFGDGTRLSIL.